The clone carrying this T cell receptor beta chain occurred once. This sample is drawn from a study of blood T cell repertoires in COVID-19. This CDR3 comprises 16 residues. From germline, CDR1 is SGHTA and CDR2 FQGNSA. Trimming shortened V by 5 bases and J by 4 bases, and 18 bases separated the two germline ends. Seattle researchers signed up patients amid active infection and tracked them longitudinally. The assay was immunoSEQ multiplex PCR, and TCRdb's table has in-frame clones only and misses some. Of 250,000 to 300,000 clones in the sample, approximately 87% are singletons; the top ten hold less than 15%.

The clonotype comes from a woman aged 30 to 39 with COVID-19, enrolled during active disease. Specimen: peripheral blood. The chain employs TRBV7-2 and TRBJ2-1, with D perhaps TRBD2 (7 bases). CDR3 region: CASSRSSGGPYNEQFF. The DNA of the CDR3 is TGTGCCAGCAGCCGCAGTTCCGGGGGGCCTTACAATGAGCAGTTCTTC.